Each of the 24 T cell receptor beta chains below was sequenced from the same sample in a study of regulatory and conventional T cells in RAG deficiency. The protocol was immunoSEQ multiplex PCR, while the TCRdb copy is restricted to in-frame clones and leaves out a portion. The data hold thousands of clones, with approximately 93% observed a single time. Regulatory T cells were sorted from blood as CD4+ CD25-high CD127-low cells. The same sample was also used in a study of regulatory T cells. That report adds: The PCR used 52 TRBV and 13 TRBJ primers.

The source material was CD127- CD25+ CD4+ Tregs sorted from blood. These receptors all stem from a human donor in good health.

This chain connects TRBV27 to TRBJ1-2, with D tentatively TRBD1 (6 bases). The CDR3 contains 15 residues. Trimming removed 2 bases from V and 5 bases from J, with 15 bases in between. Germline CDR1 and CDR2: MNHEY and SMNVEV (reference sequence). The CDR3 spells CASSLTGKPVYGYTF. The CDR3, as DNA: TGTGCCAGCAGTTTAACAGGGAAGCCTGTTTATGGCTACACCTTC.

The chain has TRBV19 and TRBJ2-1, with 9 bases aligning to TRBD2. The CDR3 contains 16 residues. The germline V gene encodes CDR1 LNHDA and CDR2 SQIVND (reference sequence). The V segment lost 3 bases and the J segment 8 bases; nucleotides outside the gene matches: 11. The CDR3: CASSIYAASGMDEQFF. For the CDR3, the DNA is TGTGCCAGTAGTATTTACGCGGCTAGCGGGATGGATGAGCAGTTCTTC.

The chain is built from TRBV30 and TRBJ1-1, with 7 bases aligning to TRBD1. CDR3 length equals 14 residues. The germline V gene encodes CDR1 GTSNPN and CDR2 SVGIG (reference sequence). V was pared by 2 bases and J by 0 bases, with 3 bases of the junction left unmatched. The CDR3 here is CAWSRDRMNTEAFF. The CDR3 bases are TGTGCCTGGAGTAGGGACAGAATGAACACTGAAGCTTTCTTT.

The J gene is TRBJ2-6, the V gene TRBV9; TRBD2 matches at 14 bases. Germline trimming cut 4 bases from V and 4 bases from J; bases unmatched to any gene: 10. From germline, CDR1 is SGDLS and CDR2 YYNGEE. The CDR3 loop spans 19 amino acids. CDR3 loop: CASSLRLGLAGGGANVLTF. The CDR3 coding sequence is TGTGCCAGCAGCCTACGACTAGGACTAGCGGGAGGCGGGGCCAACGTCCTGACTTTC.

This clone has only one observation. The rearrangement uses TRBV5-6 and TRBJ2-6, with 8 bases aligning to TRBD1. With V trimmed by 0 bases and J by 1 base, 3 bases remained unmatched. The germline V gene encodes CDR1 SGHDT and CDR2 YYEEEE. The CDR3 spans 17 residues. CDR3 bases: TGTGCCAGCAGCTTGGGCAGGGGGCTATCTGGGGCCAACGTCCTGACTTTC. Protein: CASSLGRGLSGANVLTF.

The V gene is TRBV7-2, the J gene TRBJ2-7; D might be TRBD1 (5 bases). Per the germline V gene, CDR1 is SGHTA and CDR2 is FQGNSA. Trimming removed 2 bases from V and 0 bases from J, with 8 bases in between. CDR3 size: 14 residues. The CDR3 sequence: CASSLIGHSYEQYF. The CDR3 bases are TGTGCCAGCAGCTTAATCGGACACTCCTACGAGCAGTACTTC.

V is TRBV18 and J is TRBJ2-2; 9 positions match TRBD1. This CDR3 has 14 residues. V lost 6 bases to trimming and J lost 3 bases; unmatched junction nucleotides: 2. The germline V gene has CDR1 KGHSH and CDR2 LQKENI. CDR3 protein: CASSGQGYTGELFF. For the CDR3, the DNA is TGTGCCAGCTCGGGACAGGGCTACACCGGGGAGCTGTTTTTT.

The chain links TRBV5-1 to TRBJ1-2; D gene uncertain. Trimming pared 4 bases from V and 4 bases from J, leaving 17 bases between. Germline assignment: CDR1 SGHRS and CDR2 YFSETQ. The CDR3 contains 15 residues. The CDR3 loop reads CASSPEVARAYGYTF. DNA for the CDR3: TGCGCCAGCAGCCCGGAGGTGGCCAGAGCCTATGGCTACACCTTC.

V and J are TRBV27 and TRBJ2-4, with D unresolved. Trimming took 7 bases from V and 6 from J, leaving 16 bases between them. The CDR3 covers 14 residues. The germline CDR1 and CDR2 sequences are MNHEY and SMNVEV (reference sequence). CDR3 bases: TGTGCCAGCACCCCGTGGGCCGAGCCAAACATTCAGTACTTC. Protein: CASTPWAEPNIQYF.

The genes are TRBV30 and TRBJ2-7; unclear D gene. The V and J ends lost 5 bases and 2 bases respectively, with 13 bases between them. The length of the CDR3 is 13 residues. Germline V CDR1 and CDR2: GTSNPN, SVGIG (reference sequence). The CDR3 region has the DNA TGTGCCTGGGTTGTCAGGTACCCCTACGAGCAGTACTTC. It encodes CAWVVRYPYEQYF. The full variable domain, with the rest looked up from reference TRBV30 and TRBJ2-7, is SQTIHQWPATLVQPVGSPLSLECTVEGTSNPNLYWYRQAAGRGLQLLFYSVGIGQISSEVPQNLSASRPQDRQFILSSKKLLLSDSGFYLCAWVVRYPYEQYFGPGTRLTVT.

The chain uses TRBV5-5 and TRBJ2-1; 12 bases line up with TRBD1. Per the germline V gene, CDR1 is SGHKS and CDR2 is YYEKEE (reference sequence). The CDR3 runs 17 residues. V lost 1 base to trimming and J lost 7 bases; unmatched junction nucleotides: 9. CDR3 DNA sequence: TGTGCCAGCAGCTTGAAGGGGTCGGGACAGGGGGCGAATGAGCAGTTCTTC. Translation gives CASSLKGSGQGANEQFF.

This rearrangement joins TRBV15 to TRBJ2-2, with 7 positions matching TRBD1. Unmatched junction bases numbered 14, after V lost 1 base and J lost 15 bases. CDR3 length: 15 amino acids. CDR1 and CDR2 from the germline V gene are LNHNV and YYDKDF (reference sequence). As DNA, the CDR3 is TGTGCCACCAGCAGAGGGGGACAGAAGTTGTTCGGGTTGTTTTTT. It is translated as CATSRGGQKLFGLFF.

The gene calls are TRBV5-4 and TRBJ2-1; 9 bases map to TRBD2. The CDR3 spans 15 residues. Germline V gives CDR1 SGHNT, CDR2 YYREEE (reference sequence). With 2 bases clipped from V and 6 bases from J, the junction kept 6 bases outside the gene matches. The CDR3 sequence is CASSLFAGGANEQFF. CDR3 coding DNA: TGTGCCAGCAGCTTATTCGCGGGGGGGGCCAATGAGCAGTTCTTC.

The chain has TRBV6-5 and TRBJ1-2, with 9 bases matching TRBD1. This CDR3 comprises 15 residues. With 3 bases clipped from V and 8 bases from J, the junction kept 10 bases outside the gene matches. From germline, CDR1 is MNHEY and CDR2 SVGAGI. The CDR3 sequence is CASSYSGTGNIGYTF. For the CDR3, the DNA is TGTGCCAGCAGTTATTCCGGGACAGGGAATATCGGCTACACCTTC.

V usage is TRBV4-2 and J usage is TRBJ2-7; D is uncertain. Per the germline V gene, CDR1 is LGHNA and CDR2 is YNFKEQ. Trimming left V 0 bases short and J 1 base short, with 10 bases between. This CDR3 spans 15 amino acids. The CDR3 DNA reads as TGTGCCAGCAGCCAAGACCACGGGTCTTCCTACGAGCAGTACTTC. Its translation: CASSQDHGSSYEQYF.

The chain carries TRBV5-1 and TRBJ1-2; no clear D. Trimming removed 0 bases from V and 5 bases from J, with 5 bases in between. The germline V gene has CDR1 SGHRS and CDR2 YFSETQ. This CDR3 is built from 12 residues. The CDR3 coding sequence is TGCGCCAGCAGCTTGGAGGAGTATGGCTACACCTTC. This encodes CASSLEEYGYTF.

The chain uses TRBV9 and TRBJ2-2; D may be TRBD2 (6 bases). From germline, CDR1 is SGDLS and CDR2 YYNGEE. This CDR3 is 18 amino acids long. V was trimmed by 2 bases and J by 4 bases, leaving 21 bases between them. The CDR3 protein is CASSVLLTGPGSTGELFF. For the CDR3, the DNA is TGTGCCAGCAGCGTTTTGCTGACGGGCCCCGGGAGCACCGGGGAGCTGTTTTTT.

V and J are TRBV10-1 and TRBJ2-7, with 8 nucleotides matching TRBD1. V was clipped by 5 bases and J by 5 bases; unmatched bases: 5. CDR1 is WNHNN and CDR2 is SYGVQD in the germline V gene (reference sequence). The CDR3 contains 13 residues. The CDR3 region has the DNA TGCGCCAGCAGTTTTGACAGGGGCCACGAGCAGTACTTC. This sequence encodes CASSFDRGHEQYF.

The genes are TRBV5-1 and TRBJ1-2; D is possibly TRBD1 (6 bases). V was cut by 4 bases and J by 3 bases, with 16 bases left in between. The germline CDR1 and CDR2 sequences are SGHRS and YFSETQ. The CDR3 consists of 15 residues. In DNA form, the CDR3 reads TGCGCCAGCAGCAGCACAGGGACGGCGGACTATGGCTACACCTTC. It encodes CASSSTGTADYGYTF.

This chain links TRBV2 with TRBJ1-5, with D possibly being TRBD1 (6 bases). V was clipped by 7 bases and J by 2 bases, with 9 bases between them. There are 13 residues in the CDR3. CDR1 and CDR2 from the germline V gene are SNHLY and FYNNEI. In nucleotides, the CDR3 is TGTGCCAGCATGAGACAGGGCAATCAGCCCCAGCATTTT. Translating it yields CASMRQGNQPQHF. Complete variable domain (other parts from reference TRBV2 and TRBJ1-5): EPEVTQTPSHQVTQMGQEVILRCVPISNHLYFYWYRQILGQKVEFLVSFYNNEISEKSEIFDDQFSVERPDGSNFTLKIRSTKLEDSAMYFCASMRQGNQPQHFGDGTRLSIL.

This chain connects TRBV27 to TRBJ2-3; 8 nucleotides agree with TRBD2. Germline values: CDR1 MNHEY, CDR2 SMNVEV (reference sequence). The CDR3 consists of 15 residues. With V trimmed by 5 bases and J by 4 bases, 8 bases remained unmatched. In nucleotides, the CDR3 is TGTGCCAGCAGTCCGAGCGGGAGTGGGGCAGATACGCAGTATTTT. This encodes CASSPSGSGADTQYF.

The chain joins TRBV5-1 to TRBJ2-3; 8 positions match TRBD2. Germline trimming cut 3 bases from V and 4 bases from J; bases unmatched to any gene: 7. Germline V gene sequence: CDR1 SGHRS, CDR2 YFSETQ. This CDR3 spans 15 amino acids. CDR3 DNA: TGCGCCAGCAGCTACGGGACTAGTCAAGCAGATACGCAGTATTTT. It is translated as CASSYGTSQADTQYF.

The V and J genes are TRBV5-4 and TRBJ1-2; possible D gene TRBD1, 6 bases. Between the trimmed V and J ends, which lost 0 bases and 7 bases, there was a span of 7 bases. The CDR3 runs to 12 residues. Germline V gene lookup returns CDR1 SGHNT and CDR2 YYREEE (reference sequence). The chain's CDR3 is CASSLDRVGYTF. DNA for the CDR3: TGTGCCAGCAGCTTGGACAGGGTTGGCTACACCTTC.

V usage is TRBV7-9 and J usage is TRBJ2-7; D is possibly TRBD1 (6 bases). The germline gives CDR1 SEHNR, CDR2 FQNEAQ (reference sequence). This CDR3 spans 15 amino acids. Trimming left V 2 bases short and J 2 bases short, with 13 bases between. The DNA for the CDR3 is TGTGCCAGCAGCTTATGGCAGGGGAGCCCCTACGAGCAGTACTTC. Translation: CASSLWQGSPYEQYF.